The 7 T cell receptor beta chains below come from one sample, sequenced in a study of PD-1 blockade in mismatch repair-deficient tumors. Assay: immunoSEQ multiplex PCR; the TCRdb copy retains only in-frame clones and omits some. The sample holds 70,000 to 95,000 clones, more than 80% seen once. The specimen comprised peripheral blood, sampled 44 weeks after starting pembrolizumab. Receptors were obtained from an adult with mismatch repair-deficient cancer.

The chain couples TRBV27 to TRBJ2-6; D is undetermined. The CDR3 contains 13 residues. Germline V gene sequence: CDR1 MNHEY, CDR2 SMNVEV (reference sequence). Between the trimmed V and J ends, which lost 5 bases and 4 bases, there was a span of 6 bases. CDR3 in DNA: TGTGCCAGCAGTCATGAAGGGGCCAACGTCCTGACTTTC. It codes for CASSHEGANVLTF.

The chain has TRBV7-3 and TRBJ2-3; D is possibly TRBD1 (5 bases). V was pared by 2 bases and J by 2 bases, with 11 bases between. CDR1 and CDR2 from the germline V gene are SGHTA and FQGTGA. This CDR3 has 15 residues. CDR3 sequence reads: CASSLVGRATDTQYF. The DNA of the CDR3 is TGTGCCAGCAGCTTAGTCGGCAGGGCCACAGATACGCAGTATTTT.

This clone was found a few times. The chain recombines TRBV7-9 with TRBJ1-5; D call uncertain. CDR3 length: 14 amino acids. The germline CDR1 and CDR2 sequences are SEHNR and FQNEAQ (reference sequence). V lost 4 bases, J lost 0 bases, and 7 bases lay in between. CDR3 nucleotide sequence: TGTGCCAGCAGCTCAAACGTTAGCAATCAGCCCCAGCATTTT. The encoded protein is CASSSNVSNQPQHF.

V gene TRBV7-2 combines with J gene TRBJ2-1; D is uncertain. This CDR3 is 15 amino acids long. CDR1 and CDR2 (germline): SGHTA, FQGNSA. V was cut by 2 bases and J by 0 bases, with 8 bases left in between. CDR3 sequence reads: CASSLYGNSYNEQFF. The CDR3 region has the DNA TGTGCCAGCAGCTTATACGGTAACTCCTACAATGAGCAGTTCTTC. Full variable domain (outside the CDR3, taken from reference TRBV7-2 and TRBJ2-1): GAGVSQSPSNKVTEKGKDVELRCDPISGHTALYWYRQSLGQGLEFLIYFQGNSAPDKSGLPSDRFSAERTGGSVSTLTIQRTQQEDSAVYLCASSLYGNSYNEQFFGPGTRLTVL.

CDR3 loop: CASSLARLAGTIGELFF. Here the CDR3 DNA reads TGCGCCAGCAGCTTGGCCAGGCTAGCGGGAACTATCGGGGAGCTGTTTTTT. The rearrangement joins TRBV5-1 to TRBJ2-2; 9 positions agree with TRBD2. V was pared by 0 bases and J by 7 bases, with 10 bases of the junction left unmatched. Germline V gene data show CDR1 as SGHRS and CDR2 as YFSETQ. CDR3 length equals 17 residues.

This rearrangement joins TRBV5-4 to TRBJ2-2; no definite D call. CDR1 SGHNT and CDR2 YYREEE come from the germline V gene (reference sequence). V lost 1 base and J 1 base, leaving 8 bases between the germline ends. The CDR3 is made up of 15 amino acids. The CDR3 protein is CASSLSQKNTGELFF. DNA for the CDR3: TGTGCCAGCAGCTTGTCCCAGAAGAACACCGGGGAGCTGTTTTTT.

This chain connects TRBV14 to TRBJ1-4; 8 bases are a match to TRBD1. J lost 8 bases, V lost 3 bases, and 5 bases had no gene match. Germline lookup yields CDR1 SGHDN and CDR2 FVKESK. This CDR3 has 14 residues. The CDR3 DNA reads as TGTGCCAGCAGCCACAGCGGACAGGGAGAAAAACTGTTTTTT. Translation gives CASSHSGQGEKLFF.